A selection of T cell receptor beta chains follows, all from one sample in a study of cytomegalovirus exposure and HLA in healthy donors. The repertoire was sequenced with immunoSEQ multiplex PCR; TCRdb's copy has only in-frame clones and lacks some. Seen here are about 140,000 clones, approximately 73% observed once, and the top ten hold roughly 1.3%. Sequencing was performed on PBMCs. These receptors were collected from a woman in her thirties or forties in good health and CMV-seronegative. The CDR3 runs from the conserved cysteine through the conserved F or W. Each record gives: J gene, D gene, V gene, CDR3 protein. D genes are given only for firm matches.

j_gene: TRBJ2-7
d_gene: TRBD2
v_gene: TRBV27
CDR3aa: CASSFGLAGYEQYF

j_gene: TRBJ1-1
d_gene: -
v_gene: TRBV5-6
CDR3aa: CASSPGGLNTEAFF

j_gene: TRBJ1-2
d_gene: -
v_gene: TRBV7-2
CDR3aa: CASSLGTGMGGYTF

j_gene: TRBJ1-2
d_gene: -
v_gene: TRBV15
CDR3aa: CATSRAGTNYGYTF

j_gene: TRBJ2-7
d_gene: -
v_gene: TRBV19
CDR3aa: CASSSDRISSYEQYF

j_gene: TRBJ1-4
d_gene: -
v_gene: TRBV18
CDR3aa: CASSAAGGADEKLFF

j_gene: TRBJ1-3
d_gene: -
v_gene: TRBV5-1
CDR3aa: CASSSTTGNTIYF

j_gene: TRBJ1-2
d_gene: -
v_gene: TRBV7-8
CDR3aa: CASSLEVVQGIAGYTF

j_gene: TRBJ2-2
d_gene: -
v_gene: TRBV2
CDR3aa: CARGVHESRITGELFF

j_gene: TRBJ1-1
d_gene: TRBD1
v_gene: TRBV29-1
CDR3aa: CSGTGGADLTFF

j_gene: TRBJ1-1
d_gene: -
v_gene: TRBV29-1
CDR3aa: CSVERGGNTEAFF

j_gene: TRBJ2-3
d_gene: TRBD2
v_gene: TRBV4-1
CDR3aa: CASKLAGGPVDTQYF

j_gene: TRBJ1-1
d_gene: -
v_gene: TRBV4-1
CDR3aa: CASSQGGRSNTEAFF

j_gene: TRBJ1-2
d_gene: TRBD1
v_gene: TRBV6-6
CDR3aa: CASILRGQGTGYTF

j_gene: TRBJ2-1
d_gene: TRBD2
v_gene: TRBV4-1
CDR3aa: CASAPGLAGDNEQFF

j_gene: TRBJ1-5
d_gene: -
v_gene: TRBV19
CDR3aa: CASSLIRGPQHF

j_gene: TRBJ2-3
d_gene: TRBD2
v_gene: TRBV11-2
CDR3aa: CASSLDPIAGARRAQYF

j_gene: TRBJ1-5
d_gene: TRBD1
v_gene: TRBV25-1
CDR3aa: CASSEGTALNQPQHF

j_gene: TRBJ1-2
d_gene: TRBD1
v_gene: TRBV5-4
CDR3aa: CASSPGQGNGGYTF

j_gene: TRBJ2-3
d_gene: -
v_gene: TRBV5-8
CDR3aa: CASSRGPGTDTQYF

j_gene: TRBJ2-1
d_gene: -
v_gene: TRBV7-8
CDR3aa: CASSLGPQTYNEQFF

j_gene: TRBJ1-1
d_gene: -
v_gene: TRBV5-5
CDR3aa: CASRMGLNTEAFF

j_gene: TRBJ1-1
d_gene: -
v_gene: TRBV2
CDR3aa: CASSGQGGRTEAFF

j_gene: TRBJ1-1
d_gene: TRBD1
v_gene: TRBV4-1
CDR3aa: CASSQEGQGDTEAFF

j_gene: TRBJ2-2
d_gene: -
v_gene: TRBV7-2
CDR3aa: CASSLDQGRSGELFF

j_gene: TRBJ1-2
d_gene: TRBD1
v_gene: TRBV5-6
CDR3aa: CASSLDRVSIIYGYTF

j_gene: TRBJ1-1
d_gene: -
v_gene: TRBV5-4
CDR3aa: CASSLAGGDTEAFF